This T cell receptor beta chain is from a study of blood T cell repertoires in COVID-19 (dated by TCRdb to the early 2020s). With respect to the entire study: The collaborator samples originated in the United States, Italy and Spain and spanned the acute and convalescent phases of COVID-19. The material from the prospective study consisted of cDNA or gDNA derived from T cells, B-cell-depleted T cells, or PBMCs. Subjects who had been exposed to COVID-19, were actively infected with it, or had recovered from it provided the deeply sampled blood TCRbeta repertoires that made up the dataset. The repertoires were released in a freely available public database intended as a resource for research on the immune response to SARS-CoV-2. Samples came from the ongoing ImmuneRACE study (first 160 participants) plus 1,254 subjects from 6 global collaborators. Sample metadata almost always included a de-identified subject ID, COVID-19 status, age in years and sex. Where available, HLA class I and class II types were obtained from metadata supplied by the sample provider rather than from assay-based typing. On the study overall, not on this receptor specifically: How much clinical and demographic metadata was included differed by source and by participant, and the metadata was provided uncurated.

This clone was picked up one time. Its antigen remains unidentified. Base qualities are missing; no much larger clone stands one base away. Compared with germline, V lacks 4 bases and J lacks 3 bases; bases without a gene match: 16. From a lookup of the germline V gene, CDR1 and CDR2 are SGHAT and FQNNGV. CDR3 length: 18 amino acids, cysteine to phenylalanine. Left in the record is the CDR3 DNA by itself, 54 bases read in frame from the first base. TCRbeta CDR3 regions were amplified from genomic DNA using the immunoSEQ Assay, a bias-controlled multiplex PCR. The paper's processing steps were these. The number of nucleated cells in each sample was estimated by amplification of reference gene primers within the assay. To quantify the absolute abundance of each unique TCRbeta CDR3 rearrangement, sequence reads were collapsed and filtered. For each sample, productive Simpson clonality was calculated by taking the square root of Simpson's diversity index across productive rearrangements. This is the immuneACCESS table as TCRdb keeps it, with only in-frame sequences that have V and J called. A part of the clones is gone; compared with another copy, unresolved V genes explain less than half, and the rest is unexplained. V and J calls and clone size are those listed in that table; D and trimming were worked out from the DNA. This sample is represented by under 70,000 clones; around 90% of them were singletons. Jointly, the top ten make up around a tenth of the sample.

In the prospective study, participants were roughly 18 to 89 years old, resided in fewer than 25 geographic areas of the United States, and were enrolled through a virtual design. To assign participants to cohorts, the prospective study relied on clinical history that participants themselves reported in a screening survey and a study questionnaire. Recovered participants in ImmuneRACE Cohort 3 were defined by two consecutive negative NP/OP PCR tests, clearance by a healthcare professional, or resolution of symptoms. In the prospective study, whole blood, serum and a nasopharyngeal or oropharyngeal swab were collected from each participant by mobile phlebotomists. Over a roughly 2-month period, participants in the prospective study had the option of providing additional blood draws and questionnaires. Before DNA extraction, blood samples from the prospective study were shipped at room temperature or frozen.

The chain was built from TRBV11-2 and TRBJ1-2, and 8 bases in between align with TRBD1. Sequenced input: PBMCs or T cells enriched from blood (not recorded which). The clonotype comes from a woman aged 40-49 years who had recovered from COVID-19. The nucleotide sequence reads as follows: TGTGCCAGCAGCTCGTCCGTCATAACAGGGGGGCGGGACTATGGCTACACCTTC. Its protein product is CASSSSVITGGRDYGYTF.